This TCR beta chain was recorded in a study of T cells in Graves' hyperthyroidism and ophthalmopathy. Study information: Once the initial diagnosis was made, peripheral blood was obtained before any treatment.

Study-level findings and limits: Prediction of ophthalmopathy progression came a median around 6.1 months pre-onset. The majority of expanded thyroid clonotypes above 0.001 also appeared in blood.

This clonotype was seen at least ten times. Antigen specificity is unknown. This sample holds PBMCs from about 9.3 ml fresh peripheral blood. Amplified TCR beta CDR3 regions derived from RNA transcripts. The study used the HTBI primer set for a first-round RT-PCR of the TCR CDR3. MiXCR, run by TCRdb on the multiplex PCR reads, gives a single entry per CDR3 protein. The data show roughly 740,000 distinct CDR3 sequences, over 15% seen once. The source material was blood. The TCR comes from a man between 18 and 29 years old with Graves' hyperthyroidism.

CDR3 loop: CASSAGFREIRETQYF. The CDR3 DNA is TGTGCCAGCAGTGCGGGGTTTAGAGAGATTCGGGAGACCCAGTACTTC. This rearrangement joins TRBV12-3 or TRBV12-4 to TRBJ2-5, with D perhaps matching TRBD2 (6 bases). V lost 5 bases, J lost 5 bases, and 21 bases lay in between. The CDR3 covers 16 residues.